These 26 T cell receptor beta chains were sequenced from one sample in a study of T cell responses to AZD1222 COVID-19 vaccine. TCRdb keeps only in-frame clones here, not all; method: immunoSEQ multiplex PCR. The sample includes 100,000 to 150,000 clones, 80% to 95% seen only once; the top ten take 1.5% to 2%. Sequencing was performed on peripheral blood, taken 28 days after the second AZD1222 dose. The source is an adult who received the AZD1222 COVID-19 vaccine.

The sample holds a few counts of this clone. The chain joins TRBV9 to TRBJ2-7, with D perhaps TRBD1 (6 bases). The CDR3 length is 17 residues. CDR1 is SGDLS and CDR2 is YYNGEE in the germline V gene. The ends were cut back, 0 bases at V and 3 bases at J, with 19 bases in the middle. The CDR3 sequence: CASSVGGQFLGVYEQYV. The CDR3 DNA sequence: TGTGCCAGCAGCGTAGGCGGACAGTTCCTCGGGGTCTACGAGCAGTACGTC.

The gene calls are TRBV6-5 and TRBJ2-7; 7 bases line up with TRBD1. This CDR3 has 13 amino acids. Trimming removed 5 bases from V and 5 bases from J; junction bases left unmatched: 6. Looked up from germline, CDR1 is MNHEY and CDR2 is SVGAGI. CDR3 loop: CASSRGQGDEQYV. The CDR3 region has the DNA TGTGCCAGCAGTAGGGGGCAGGGGGACGAGCAGTACGTC.

The chain employs TRBV2 and TRBJ2-2; 13 bases fit TRBD2. The germline gives CDR1 SNHLY, CDR2 FYNNEI. The trim removed 4 bases at V and 6 bases at J, leaving 2 bases unmatched. This CDR3 is built from 15 residues. CDR3 sequence: CASSATSGRAGELFF. The CDR3, as DNA: TGTGCCAGCAGTGCAACTAGCGGGAGGGCCGGGGAGCTGTTTTTT.

V usage is TRBV4-3 and J usage is TRBJ2-5; 8 nucleotides align to TRBD1. The CDR3 consists of 15 residues. Per germline, CDR1 LGHNA and CDR2 YSLEER. The V and J ends lost 4 bases and 4 bases, in that order; junction bases with no gene match: 8. The chain's CDR3 is CASSPQTGEVETQYF. CDR3 coding DNA: TGCGCCAGCAGCCCTCAGACAGGGGAGGTAGAGACCCAGTACTTC.

V gene TRBV12-5 combines with J gene TRBJ2-1; possible D gene TRBD2, 6 bases. Germline values: CDR1 LGHNT, CDR2 FRNRAP. The germline V and J ends were trimmed by 0 bases and 8 bases, with 26 bases remaining between them. There are 19 residues in the CDR3. The CDR3 sequence: CASGLVTLRPGVSKDEQFF. DNA for the CDR3: TGTGCTAGTGGTTTGGTTACCCTGCGTCCGGGAGTAAGTAAGGATGAGCAGTTCTTC.

This chain uses TRBV7-3 with TRBJ2-1; D may correspond to TRBD1 or TRBD2 (6 bases each). The CDR3 is made up of 13 amino acids. CDR1 SGHTA and CDR2 FQGTGA come from the germline V gene. The V end was cut by 2 bases, the J end by 7 bases, with 9 bases between. CDR3 DNA: TGTGCCAGCAGCTTAGAGGGGGGAAATGAGCAGTTCTTC. Translation gives CASSLEGGNEQFF.

The count of this clone is one. The rearrangement joins TRBV4-1 to TRBJ2-1, with 10 bases matching TRBD2. The CDR3 length is 17 residues. Looked up from germline, CDR1 is MGHRA and CDR2 is YSYEKL. V shed 2 bases, J shed 6 bases, and the junction held 10 bases outside the gene matches. The CDR3 coding sequence is TGCGCCAGCAGCCAACCTTGGGCTAGCGGGAGTAGCAATGAGCAGTTCTTC. It codes for CASSQPWASGSSNEQFF.

The chain couples TRBV24-1 to TRBJ2-5; TRBD1 agrees at 10 bases. Germline V gene sequence: CDR1 KGHDR, CDR2 SFDVKD. J lost 5 bases, V lost 4 bases, and 3 bases had no gene match. This CDR3 contains 14 residues. CDR3 region: CATSDRTGGETQYF. CDR3 in DNA: TGTGCCACCAGTGACCGGACAGGGGGGGAGACCCAGTACTTC.

This clone has only one observation. This chain uses TRBV9 with TRBJ2-3; no definite D call. V lost 0 bases and J 1 base, leaving 9 bases between the germline ends. This CDR3 contains 15 residues. Germline V gene data show CDR1 as SGDLS and CDR2 as YYNGEE. As DNA, the CDR3 is TGTGCCAGCAGCGTAGGAATGTGGGGCACAGATACGCAGTATTTT. Its protein product is CASSVGMWGTDTQYF.

The chain employs TRBV10-1 and TRBJ2-3; D is uncertain. The CDR3 consists of 12 residues. Germline assignment: CDR1 WNHNN and CDR2 SYGVQD (reference sequence). The V and J ends lost 6 bases and 9 bases respectively, with 13 bases between them. In nucleotides, the CDR3 is TGCGCCAGCAGCAAAGATCTTGACACGCAGTATTTT. Translation gives CASSKDLDTQYF.

This chain uses TRBV21-1 with TRBJ1-3; no check of the table's D call, TRBD1, against the DNA was made. TRBV21-1 is listed as a pseudogene. This CDR3 spans 19 amino acids. The CDR3: CASSLCRRTGGANGNTIYF. As DNA, the CDR3 is TGTGCCAGCAGCCTTTGTCGGAGGACAGGGGGCGCGAATGGAAACACCATATATTTT.

The chain recombines TRBV20-1 with TRBJ1-4; a possible D gene is TRBD1 (5 bases). Germline assignment: CDR1 DFQATT and CDR2 SNEGSKA (reference sequence). With 6 bases removed from V and 10 bases from J, the gap between germline ends came to 12 bases. This CDR3 contains 11 residues. CDR3 in DNA: TGCAGTGCAGCGGAAGGGGTAAAACTGTTTTTT. Protein: CSAAEGVKLFF.

The chain joins TRBV4-1 to TRBJ2-6; TRBD1 might be the D (6 bases). V was clipped by 1 base and J by 0 bases, with 13 bases between them. The CDR3 contains 18 residues. Germline CDR1 is MGHRA and CDR2 is YSYEKL. The CDR3 protein is CASSQVGARTSGANVLTF. The DNA of the CDR3 is TGCGCCAGCAGCCAAGTGGGGGCGCGGACCTCTGGGGCCAACGTCCTGACTTTC.

The rearrangement links TRBV5-6 to TRBJ1-6; D is uncertain. The germline CDR1 and CDR2 sequences are SGHDT and YYEEEE. V was trimmed by 4 bases and J by 9 bases, leaving 20 bases between them. The CDR3 is made up of 16 amino acids. The CDR3 is CASSPVGFGNPSPLHF. The CDR3 DNA reads as TGTGCCAGCAGCCCCGTGGGGTTCGGGAATCCTTCACCCCTCCACTTT.

J is TRBJ1-2 and V is TRBV27; maybe TRBD1 (5 bases). V was clipped by 5 bases and J by 6 bases, with 16 bases between them. Germline loops: CDR1 MNHEY, CDR2 SMNVEV (reference sequence). The CDR3 loop spans 14 amino acids. DNA of the CDR3: TGTGCCAGCAGTCCCCCCGGGGGGAGGCATGGCTACACCTTC. The encoded protein is CASSPPGGRHGYTF.

V and J are TRBV19 and TRBJ1-6; D gene ambiguous. There are 12 residues in the CDR3. Germline V CDR1 and CDR2: LNHDA, SQIVND (reference sequence). V lost 3 bases and J lost 15, with 12 bases in between. CDR3 DNA sequence: TGTGCCAGTAGTATGAGATCTTCCCACCTCCACTTT. Translation gives CASSMRSSHLHF.

The gene calls are TRBV6-5 and TRBJ2-1; 12 nucleotides line up with TRBD2. The germline V gene encodes CDR1 MNHEY and CDR2 SVGAGI. The CDR3 has 14 residues. V was clipped by 10 bases and J by 7 bases; unmatched bases: 8. CDR3 coding DNA: TGTGCCACAAACCTAGCGGGAGGGCGGAATGAGCAGTTCTTC. Its translation: CATNLAGGRNEQFF.

The J gene is TRBJ2-1, the V gene TRBV4-3; 10 nucleotides agree with TRBD1. The germline gives CDR1 LGHNA, CDR2 YSLEER. This CDR3 spans 15 amino acids. Germline trimming cut 2 bases from V and 6 bases from J; bases unmatched to any gene: 4. The CDR3 nucleotides read TGCGCCAGCAGCCAACAGAGGACAGGGGGCAATGAGCAGTTCTTC. It is translated as CASSQQRTGGNEQFF.

The chain joins TRBV18 to TRBJ1-1; no clear D gene. Looked up from germline, CDR1 is KGHSH and CDR2 is LQKENI. V lost 4 bases, J lost 3 bases, and 9 bases lay in between. This CDR3 is built from 13 residues. CDR3 protein: CASSLRADTEAFF. As DNA, the CDR3 is TGTGCCAGCTCACTACGAGCAGACACTGAAGCTTTCTTT. Together with reference TRBV18 and TRBJ1-1, the CDR3 gives the full variable domain: NAGVMQNPRHLVRRRGQEARLRCSPMKGHSHVYWYRQLPEEGLKFMVYLQKENIIDESGMPKERFSAEFPKEGPSILRIQQVVRGDSAAYFCASSLRADTEAFFGQGTRLTVV.

This chain links TRBV9 with TRBJ1-3; D is undetermined. This CDR3 is 15 amino acids long. Trimming pared 4 bases from V and 4 bases from J, leaving 15 bases between. Germline values: CDR1 SGDLS, CDR2 YYNGEE. The CDR3 here is CASSPIGLGGNTIYF. The CDR3 DNA follows: TGTGCCAGCAGCCCAATTGGATTGGGAGGAAACACCATATATTTT.

This chain uses TRBV28 with TRBJ1-2; a possible D gene is TRBD1 (5 bases). There are 15 residues in the CDR3. V dropped 4 bases and J dropped 3 bases, with 15 bases sitting between them. Germline V gives CDR1 MDHEN, CDR2 SYDVKM. CDR3 sequence reads: CASSSQAGIYYGYTF. The CDR3 DNA reads TGTGCCAGCAGTTCACAGGCAGGGATTTACTATGGCTACACCTTC.

The V call is TRBV11-2, the J call TRBJ1-2; 7 bases are shared with TRBD1. Germline trimming cut 5 bases from V and 7 bases from J; bases unmatched to any gene: 7. The length of the CDR3 is 13 residues. Germline CDR1 reads SGHAT; CDR2 reads FQNNGV. The CDR3 spells CASSLSNRGGYTF. The DNA for the CDR3 is TGTGCCAGCAGCCTCTCTAACAGGGGTGGCTACACCTTC.

This clone showed up just once. The chain has TRBV7-9 and TRBJ1-1; no clear D. The CDR3 spans 13 residues. Germline V gene sequence: CDR1 SEHNR, CDR2 FQNEAQ (reference sequence). The germline V and J ends were trimmed by 5 bases and 4 bases, with 11 bases remaining between them. As DNA, the CDR3 is TGTGCCAGCAGCCCGCAAACAGCCACTGAAGCTTTCTTT. Protein: CASSPQTATEAFF.

This chain links TRBV19 with TRBJ2-7; TRBD1 aligns across 9 bases. The CDR3 sequence is 13 residues long. V trimming: 3 bases; J trimming: 4 bases; junction bases outside the gene matches: 1. Per the germline V gene, CDR1 is LNHDA and CDR2 is SQIVND (reference sequence). The CDR3 DNA is TGTGCCAGTAGTATCGGACAGGGGTACGAGCAGTACTTC. Its translation is CASSIGQGYEQYF.

The rearrangement links TRBV2 to TRBJ1-6; 9 bases map to TRBD1. This CDR3 spans 15 amino acids. V lost 6 bases and J lost 4; bases outside the gene matches: 4. The germline V gene has CDR1 SNHLY and CDR2 FYNNEI. The CDR3 region is CASRGQGGYNSPLHF. The CDR3 DNA is TGTGCCAGCAGGGGACAGGGCGGGTATAATTCACCCCTCCACTTT.

The rearrangement uses TRBV5-1 and TRBJ1-6; D call uncertain. Germline lookup yields CDR1 SGHRS and CDR2 YFSETQ. Trimming removed 0 bases from V and 3 bases from J, with 7 bases in between. This CDR3 has 15 amino acids. The CDR3 sequence: CASSLGPDYNSPLHF. For the CDR3, the DNA is TGCGCCAGCAGCTTGGGGCCGGACTATAATTCACCCCTCCACTTT.